Below, one TCR beta chain is given with its context. The antigen this receptor binds is unknown. The input lacks base qualities; no much larger clone sits a single base away. Libraries came from PCR. TCRdb shows the sequencer as Illumina HiSeq 2500. To reduce PCR and sequencing biases, unique molecular identifiers were built into the TCR beta cDNA libraries. Per 1 to 10 million input T cells, around 500,000 cDNA molecules were obtained, such that each molecule approximated one T cell. Patient libraries were prepared and sequenced with the same protocol used for the earlier healthy control dataset. Within a given batch, samples were prepared together, multiplexed and sequenced on the same HiSeq lane. Processing in the source paper ran as follows. MIGEC handled the raw barcoded reads, throwing out single-read molecular identifier groups before consensus assembly and CDR3 extraction. Clonotype tables were post-analysed with VDJtools, and diversity was normalized by down-sampling all datasets to the smallest sample size. To correct batch-related cross-sample contamination, repertoire overlap clustering matched CDR3 amino acid sequences but not nucleotide sequences. TCRdb took the public reads, trimmed them with fastp at Q25, ran MiXCR for clone calling and kept in-frame beta chains. Identical CDR3 proteins give one entry, which carries the most common genes and DNA. TCRdb's processing, not the authors' own work, is the source of the V and J calls. The sample table lists hundreds of thousands of distinct CDR3 sequences, just under 30% of them with a count of one. The ten largest clones add up to around 0.56% of the sample.

This sample is part of a study of post-analysis software for immune sequencing data (dated by TCRdb to about 2015). Background for the entire study: Recorded disease courses included relapsing-remitting, secondary progressive and progressive-relapsing multiple sclerosis, with some patients lacking subtype annotation. The patient repertoires were set against around ten previously published healthy control repertoires from donors whose ages ranged from roughly 6 to 25 years. A subset of samples was prepared in parallel using single-end sample barcoding, then pooled and co-amplified after Illumina adapter ligation.

V drops 6 bases and J drops 0 bases, leaving 18 bases in between. Measured from the cysteine to the phenylalanine, the CDR3 is 16 residues long. Only the CDR3 region is kept as DNA, spanning 48 bases read in frame from base 1. CDR1 DFQATT and CDR2 SNEGSKA were looked up in the germline V gene (reference sequence). Study-wide findings and limitations: The control group was slightly older than the multiple sclerosis patient group. Significantly higher frequencies in patients than in controls were found for about five TRBV segments, including TRBV5-6, TRBV5-1 and TRBV20-1. Direct clustering with F measure showed strong co-clustering of samples prepared in the same batch, prompting a batch-effect correction. Normalized Chao1 diversity was significantly lower in multiple sclerosis patients than controls, suggesting substantial peripheral T-cell clonal expansion.

TCR beta repertoires were profiled from peripheral blood of roughly 13 young patients with multiple sclerosis to demonstrate the VDJtools post-analysis software. The multiple sclerosis patients were children and adolescents between roughly 6 and 17 years of age. The sequence was collected from a girl under 18 with multiple sclerosis. Source material: blood. The chain employs TRBV20-1 and TRBJ1-5; TRBD1 could be the D gene, as 5 bases match. The CDR3 reads as follows: CSAPTRVPHSNQPQHF. The DNA is as follows: TGCAGTGCCCCAACCAGGGTTCCCCATAGCAATCAGCCCCAGCATTTT.